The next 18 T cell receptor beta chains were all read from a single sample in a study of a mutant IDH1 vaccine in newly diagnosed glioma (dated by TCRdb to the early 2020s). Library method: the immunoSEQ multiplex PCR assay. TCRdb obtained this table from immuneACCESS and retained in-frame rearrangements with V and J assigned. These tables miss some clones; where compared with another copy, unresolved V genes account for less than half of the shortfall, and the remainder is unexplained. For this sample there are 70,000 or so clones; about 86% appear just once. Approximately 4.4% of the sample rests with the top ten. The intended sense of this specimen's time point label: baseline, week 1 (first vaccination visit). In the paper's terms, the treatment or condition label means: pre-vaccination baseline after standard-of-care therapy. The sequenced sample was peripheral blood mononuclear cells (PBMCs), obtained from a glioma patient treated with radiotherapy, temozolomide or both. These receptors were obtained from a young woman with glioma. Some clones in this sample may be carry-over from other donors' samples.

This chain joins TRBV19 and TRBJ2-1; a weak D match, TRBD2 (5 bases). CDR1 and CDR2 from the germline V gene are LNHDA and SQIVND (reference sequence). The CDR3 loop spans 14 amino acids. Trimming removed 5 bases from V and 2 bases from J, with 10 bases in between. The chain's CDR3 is CASSPGSAYNEQFF. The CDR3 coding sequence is TGTGCCAGTAGTCCGGGATCAGCCTACAATGAGCAGTTCTTC.

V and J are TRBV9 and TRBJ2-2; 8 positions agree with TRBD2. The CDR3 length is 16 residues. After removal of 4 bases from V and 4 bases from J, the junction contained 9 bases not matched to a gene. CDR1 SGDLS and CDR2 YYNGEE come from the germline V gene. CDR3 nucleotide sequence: TGTGCCAGCAGCCCCAGAGCGGGAGCCGGCACCGGGGAGCTGTTTTTT. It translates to CASSPRAGAGTGELFF.

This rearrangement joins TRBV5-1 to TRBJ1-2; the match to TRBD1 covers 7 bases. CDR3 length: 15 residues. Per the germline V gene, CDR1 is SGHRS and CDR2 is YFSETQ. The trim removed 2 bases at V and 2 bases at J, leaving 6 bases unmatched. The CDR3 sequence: CASSFSIQGNYGYTF. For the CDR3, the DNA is TGCGCCAGCAGCTTCTCCATACAGGGGAACTATGGCTACACCTTC.

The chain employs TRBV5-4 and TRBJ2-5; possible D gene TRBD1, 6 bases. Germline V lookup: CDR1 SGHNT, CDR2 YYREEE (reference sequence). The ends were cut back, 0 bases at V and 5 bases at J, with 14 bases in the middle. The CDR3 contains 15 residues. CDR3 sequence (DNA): TGTGCCAGCAGCTTGGGGCAGGGGATGTGGGAGACCCAGTACTTC. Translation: CASSLGQGMWETQYF.

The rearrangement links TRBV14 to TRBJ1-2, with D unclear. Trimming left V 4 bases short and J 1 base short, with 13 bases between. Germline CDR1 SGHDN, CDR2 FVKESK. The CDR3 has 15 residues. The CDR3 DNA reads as TGTGCCAGCAGCCGCCTTGGTGAGCTTAACTATGGCTACACCTTC. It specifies CASSRLGELNYGYTF.

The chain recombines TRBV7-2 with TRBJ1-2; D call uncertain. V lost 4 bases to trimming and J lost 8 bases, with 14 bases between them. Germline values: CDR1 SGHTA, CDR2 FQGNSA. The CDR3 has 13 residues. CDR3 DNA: TGTGCCAGCAGCTCGACTCTGGTTCGGGGCTACACCTTC. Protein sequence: CASSSTLVRGYTF.

The CDR3 loop is CACWGNYGYTF. For the CDR3, the DNA is TGTGCCTGCTGGGGAAACTATGGCTACACCTTC. The chain combines TRBV30 with TRBJ1-2; no firm D call. Trimming shortened V by 6 bases and J by 2 bases, and 7 bases separated the two germline ends. Germline V gene data show CDR1 as GTSNPN and CDR2 as SVGIG (reference sequence). CDR3 size: 11 residues.

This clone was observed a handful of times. The CDR3 DNA reads as TGCGCCAGCAGCCCGGGACTAGCGGGAGCCGGGGAGCTGTTTTTT. Translation gives CASSPGLAGAGELFF. The chain uses TRBV5-1 and TRBJ2-2, with 14 nucleotides matching TRBD2. V was pared by 4 bases and J by 6 bases, with 2 bases of the junction left unmatched. This CDR3 spans 15 amino acids. The germline CDR1 and CDR2 sequences are SGHRS and YFSETQ.

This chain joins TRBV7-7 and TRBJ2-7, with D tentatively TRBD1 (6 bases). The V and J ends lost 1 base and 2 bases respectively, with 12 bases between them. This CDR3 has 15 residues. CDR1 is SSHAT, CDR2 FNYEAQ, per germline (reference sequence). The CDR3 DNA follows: TGTGCCAGCAGCTTAGGCCAGGGGATAGCCTACGAGCAGTACTTC. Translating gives CASSLGQGIAYEQYF.

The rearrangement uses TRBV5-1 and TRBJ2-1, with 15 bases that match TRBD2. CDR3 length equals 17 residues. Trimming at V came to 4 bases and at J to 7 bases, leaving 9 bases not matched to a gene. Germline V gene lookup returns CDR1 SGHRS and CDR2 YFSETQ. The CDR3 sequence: CASSPWTSGRGVNEQFF. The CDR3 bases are TGCGCCAGCAGCCCCTGGACTAGCGGGAGGGGGGTTAATGAGCAGTTCTTC.

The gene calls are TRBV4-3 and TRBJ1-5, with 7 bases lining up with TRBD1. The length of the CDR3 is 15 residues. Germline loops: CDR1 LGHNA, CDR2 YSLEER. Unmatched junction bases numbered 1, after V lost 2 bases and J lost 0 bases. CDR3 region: CASSQYRGSNQPQHF. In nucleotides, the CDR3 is TGCGCCAGCAGCCAATACAGGGGTAGCAATCAGCCCCAGCATTTT.

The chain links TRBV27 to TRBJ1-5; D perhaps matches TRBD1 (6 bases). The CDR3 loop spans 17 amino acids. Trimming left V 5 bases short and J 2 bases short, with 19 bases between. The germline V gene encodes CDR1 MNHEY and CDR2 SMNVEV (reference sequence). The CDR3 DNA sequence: TGTGCCAGCAGTCCGCGCTACAGGGTTGGGGGCAATCAGCCCCAGCATTTT. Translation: CASSPRYRVGGNQPQHF.

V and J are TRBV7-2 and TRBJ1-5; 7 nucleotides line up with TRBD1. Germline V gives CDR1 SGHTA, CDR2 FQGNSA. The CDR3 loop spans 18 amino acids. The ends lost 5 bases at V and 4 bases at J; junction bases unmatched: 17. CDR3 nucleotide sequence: TGTGCCAGCAGCCCTAGAGGGGCCGGGGGACAGTTAAATCAGCCCCAGCATTTT. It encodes CASSPRGAGGQLNQPQHF.

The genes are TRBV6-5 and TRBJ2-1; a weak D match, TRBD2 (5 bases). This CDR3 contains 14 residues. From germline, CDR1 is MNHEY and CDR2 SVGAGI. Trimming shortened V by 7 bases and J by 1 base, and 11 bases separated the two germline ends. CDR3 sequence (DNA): TGTGCCAGCAAGGGCGGGCGATCCTACAATGAGCAGTTCTTC. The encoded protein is CASKGGRSYNEQFF.

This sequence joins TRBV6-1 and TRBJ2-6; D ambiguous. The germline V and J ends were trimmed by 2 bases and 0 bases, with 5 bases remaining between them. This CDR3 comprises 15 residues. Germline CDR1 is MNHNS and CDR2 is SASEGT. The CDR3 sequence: CASSEQDSGANVLTF. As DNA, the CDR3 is TGTGCCAGCAGTGAACAGGACTCTGGGGCCAACGTCCTGACTTTC.

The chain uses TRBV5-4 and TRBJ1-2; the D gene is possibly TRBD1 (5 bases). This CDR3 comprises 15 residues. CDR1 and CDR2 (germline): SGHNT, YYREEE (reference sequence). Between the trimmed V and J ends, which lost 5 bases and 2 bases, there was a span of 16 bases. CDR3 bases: TGTGCCAGCAGTCTCACAACCAGGGCAAACTATGGCTACACCTTC. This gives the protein CASSLTTRANYGYTF.

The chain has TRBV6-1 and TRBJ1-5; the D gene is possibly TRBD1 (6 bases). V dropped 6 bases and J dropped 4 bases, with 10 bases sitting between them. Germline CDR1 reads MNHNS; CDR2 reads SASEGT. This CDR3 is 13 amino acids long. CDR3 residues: CASRGQLNQPQHF. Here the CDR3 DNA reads TGTGCCAGCAGAGGACAGTTAAATCAGCCCCAGCATTTT.

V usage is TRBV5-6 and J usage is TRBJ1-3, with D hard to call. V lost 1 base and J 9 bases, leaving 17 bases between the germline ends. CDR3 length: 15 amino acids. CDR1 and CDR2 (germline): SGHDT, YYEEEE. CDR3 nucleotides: TGTGCCAGCAGCTTGCGGGTCAGCGGAATTGGCACCATATATTTT. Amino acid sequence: CASSLRVSGIGTIYF.